A selection of T cell receptor beta chains follows, all from one sample in a study of T cells after yellow fever vaccination. TCRdb used MiXCR to reprocess the 5' RACE reads, holding one entry per CDR3 protein. The repertoire holds some 340,000 distinct CDR3 sequences, with approximately 12% as singletons. The material was CD4+ T cells sorted from PBMCs, obtained 45 days after the yellow fever booster vaccination. The source is a man aged 18 to 35 who received the YFV17D yellow fever vaccine. The CDR3 runs from the conserved cysteine through the conserved F or W. Fields, in order: V gene, clone size, J gene, D gene, CDR3 protein, CDR3 DNA. The D gene is left open where the match is weak. Size values are once, few and many counts, or a class for expanded clones, and some rows have none.

V gene: TRBV7-3; clone size: NA; J gene: TRBJ2-5; D gene: TRBD1; CDR3 protein: CASSSQGATETQYF; CDR3 DNA: TGTGCCAGCAGCTCACAGGGGGCAACAGAGACCCAGTACTTC
V gene: TRBV27; clone size: NA; J gene: TRBJ1-4; D gene: NA; CDR3 protein: CASSLSFLTATNEKLFF; CDR3 DNA: TGTGCCAGCAGTTTATCGTTTTTGACAGCAACTAATGAAAAACTGTTTTTT
V gene: TRBV2; clone size: few; J gene: TRBJ1-4; D gene: NA; CDR3 protein: CASNPLRGAGEKLFF; CDR3 DNA: TGTGCCAGCAATCCTCTTCGGGGGGCGGGTGAAAAACTGTTTTTT
V gene: TRBV12-3/TRBV12-4; clone size: few; J gene: TRBJ1-1; D gene: TRBD1; CDR3 protein: CASQGQINTEAFF; CDR3 DNA: TGTGCCAGCCAGGGACAGATCAACACTGAAGCTTTCTTT
V gene: TRBV4-2; clone size: few; J gene: TRBJ2-4; D gene: NA; CDR3 protein: CASSQTTSTAKNIQYF; CDR3 DNA: TGTGCCAGCAGCCAAACAACTAGCACGGCCAAAAACATTCAGTACTTC
V gene: TRBV11-2; clone size: few; J gene: TRBJ1-5; D gene: NA; CDR3 protein: CASSLVHTPPQHF; CDR3 DNA: TGTGCCAGCAGCTTAGTCCATACCCCGCCCCAGCATTTT
V gene: TRBV3-1; clone size: many; J gene: TRBJ2-7; D gene: NA; CDR3 protein: CASSQRATTYEQYF; CDR3 DNA: TGTGCCAGCAGCCAACGGGCCACCACCTACGAGCAGTACTTC
V gene: TRBV6-1; clone size: few; J gene: TRBJ1-2; D gene: NA; CDR3 protein: CASTVAVRGYTF; CDR3 DNA: TGTGCCAGCACGGTTGCGGTGCGTGGCTACACCTTC
V gene: TRBV7-2; clone size: NA; J gene: TRBJ2-7; D gene: TRBD1; CDR3 protein: CASSLVGGQGAYEQYF; CDR3 DNA: TGTGCCAGCAGCTTAGTCGGTGGACAGGGGGCCTACGAGCAGTACTTC
V gene: TRBV3-1; clone size: few; J gene: TRBJ2-7; D gene: NA; CDR3 protein: CASSQGMIALSYEQYF; CDR3 DNA: TGTGCCAGCAGCCAAGGAATGATCGCCTTAAGCTACGAGCAGTACTTC
V gene: TRBV6-1; clone size: few; J gene: TRBJ2-6; D gene: NA; CDR3 protein: CASRYRVSGANVLTF; CDR3 DNA: TGTGCCAGCAGATACAGGGTCTCTGGGGCCAACGTCCTGACTTTC
V gene: TRBV20-1; clone size: few; J gene: TRBJ2-2; D gene: NA; CDR3 protein: CSAAGRDLTGELFF; CDR3 DNA: TGCAGTGCTGCAGGTCGTGATCTCACCGGGGAGCTGTTTTTT
V gene: TRBV9; clone size: few; J gene: TRBJ2-3; D gene: NA; CDR3 protein: CASSVGPLGLETDTQYF; CDR3 DNA: TGTGCCAGCAGCGTAGGGCCCCTAGGGCTTGAGACAGATACGCAGTATTTT
V gene: TRBV20-1; clone size: NA; J gene: TRBJ1-4; D gene: NA; CDR3 protein: CSPLRRLIF; CDR3 DNA: TGCAGCCCCCTCCGGCGACTGATTTTT
V gene: TRBV5-1; clone size: many; J gene: TRBJ2-5; D gene: NA; CDR3 protein: CASSLAVPQQETQYF; CDR3 DNA: TGCGCCAGCAGCTTGGCCGTCCCACAGCAAGAGACCCAGTACTTC
V gene: TRBV12-3/TRBV12-4; clone size: few; J gene: TRBJ2-1; D gene: NA; CDR3 protein: CASSSLDEQFF; CDR3 DNA: TGTGCCAGCAGCTCCCTCGATGAGCAGTTCTTC
V gene: TRBV5-5; clone size: few; J gene: TRBJ2-1; D gene: NA; CDR3 protein: CASSPGTGYNEQFF; CDR3 DNA: TGTGCCAGCAGCCCCGGGACCGGCTACAATGAGCAGTTCTTC
V gene: TRBV7-9; clone size: NA; J gene: TRBJ1-2; D gene: NA; CDR3 protein: CASSRGRGSDYGYTF; CDR3 DNA: TGTGCCAGCAGCAGAGGGAGGGGATCGGACTATGGCTACACCTTC
V gene: TRBV20-1; clone size: few; J gene: TRBJ2-3; D gene: NA; CDR3 protein: CSAPQTFSTDTQYF; CDR3 DNA: TGCAGTGCTCCGCAGACCTTTAGCACAGATACGCAGTATTTT
V gene: TRBV4-3; clone size: few; J gene: TRBJ2-5; D gene: NA; CDR3 protein: CASSQENRGTQYF; CDR3 DNA: TGCGCCAGCAGCCAAGAGAATCGGGGGACCCAGTACTTC
V gene: TRBV4-1; clone size: few; J gene: TRBJ2-5; D gene: NA; CDR3 protein: CASSHVPGHMGETQYF; CDR3 DNA: TGCGCCAGCAGCCACGTTCCGGGACATATGGGAGAGACCCAGTACTTC
V gene: TRBV7-9; clone size: many; J gene: TRBJ1-2; D gene: NA; CDR3 protein: CASSSAGYYGYTF; CDR3 DNA: TGTGCCAGCAGCTCCGCAGGCTACTATGGCTACACCTTC
V gene: TRBV2; clone size: NA; J gene: TRBJ2-1; D gene: TRBD1; CDR3 protein: CASSMGQGGVSEQFF; CDR3 DNA: TGTGCCAGCAGCATGGGACAGGGAGGGGTTAGTGAGCAGTTCTTC
V gene: TRBV5-1; clone size: few; J gene: TRBJ1-1; D gene: TRBD1; CDR3 protein: CASSLEIGQGGTEAFF; CDR3 DNA: TGCGCCAGCAGCTTGGAGATCGGACAGGGGGGGACTGAAGCTTTCTTT
V gene: TRBV30; clone size: few; J gene: TRBJ1-2; D gene: NA; CDR3 protein: CAWSVKPVGGYTF; CDR3 DNA: TGTGCCTGGAGTGTTAAGCCCGTGGGGGGCTACACCTTC
V gene: TRBV6-5; clone size: few; J gene: TRBJ2-7; D gene: NA; CDR3 protein: CASSRDGLGEQYF; CDR3 DNA: TGTGCCAGCAGTCGGGACGGTTTAGGGGAGCAGTACTTC
V gene: TRBV7-2; clone size: many; J gene: TRBJ2-3; D gene: NA; CDR3 protein: CASSLTQGLGDTQYF; CDR3 DNA: TGTGCCAGCAGCCTCACCCAGGGGCTGGGAGATACGCAGTATTTT
V gene: TRBV5-1; clone size: few; J gene: TRBJ1-1; D gene: NA; CDR3 protein: CASFGPGAEAFF; CDR3 DNA: TGCGCCAGCTTCGGACCCGGAGCTGAAGCTTTCTTT
V gene: TRBV12-3/TRBV12-4; clone size: NA; J gene: TRBJ2-3; D gene: TRBD2; CDR3 protein: CASSLQLAGSPDTQYF; CDR3 DNA: TGTGCCAGCAGTTTACAGCTAGCGGGGAGCCCAGATACGCAGTATTTT
V gene: TRBV19; clone size: NA; J gene: TRBJ1-1; D gene: TRBD1; CDR3 protein: CASSPWTGETRAFF; CDR3 DNA: TGTGCCAGTAGTCCCTGGACAGGGGAAACGAGAGCTTTCTTT
V gene: TRBV5-1; clone size: few; J gene: TRBJ2-3; D gene: TRBD2; CDR3 protein: CASSSPRGASTDTQYF; CDR3 DNA: TGCGCCAGCAGCTCCCCGCGGGGGGCTAGCACAGATACGCAGTATTTT
V gene: TRBV18; clone size: NA; J gene: TRBJ2-5; D gene: NA; CDR3 protein: CASSPQFVTGWETQYF; CDR3 DNA: TGTGCCAGCTCACCACAATTCGTAACAGGTTGGGAGACCCAGTACTTC
V gene: TRBV19; clone size: NA; J gene: TRBJ2-2; D gene: NA; CDR3 protein: CASSTINTGELFF; CDR3 DNA: TGTGCCAGTAGTACGATTAACACCGGGGAGCTGTTTTTT
V gene: TRBV20-1; clone size: few; J gene: TRBJ2-3; D gene: NA; CDR3 protein: CSAPTDTQYF; CDR3 DNA: TGCAGTGCTCCGACAGATACGCAGTATTTT
V gene: TRBV28; clone size: NA; J gene: TRBJ2-3; D gene: TRBD2; CDR3 protein: CASSPPDGTSDSDTQYF; CDR3 DNA: TGTGCCAGCAGTCCACCCGACGGGACTAGCGACTCAGATACGCAGTATTTT
V gene: TRBV5-1; clone size: NA; J gene: TRBJ2-2; D gene: NA; CDR3 protein: CASTRDLTGELFF; CDR3 DNA: TGCGCCAGCACCCGGGACCTCACCGGGGAGCTGTTTTTT
V gene: TRBV12-3/TRBV12-4; clone size: few; J gene: TRBJ1-5; D gene: NA; CDR3 protein: CASSSPPNQPQHF; CDR3 DNA: TGTGCCAGCAGTTCCCCGCCCAATCAGCCCCAGCATTTT
V gene: TRBV6-6; clone size: few; J gene: TRBJ1-2; D gene: NA; CDR3 protein: CASSYSSGWDGYTF; CDR3 DNA: TGTGCCAGCAGTTACTCCTCAGGGTGGGATGGCTACACCTTC
V gene: TRBV10-2; clone size: many; J gene: TRBJ2-3; D gene: NA; CDR3 protein: CASSAGSDTQYF; CDR3 DNA: TGCGCCAGCAGTGCTGGGTCAGATACGCAGTATTTT
V gene: TRBV2; clone size: NA; J gene: TRBJ2-3; D gene: TRBD2; CDR3 protein: CAFYPGTSGDTQYF; CDR3 DNA: TGTGCCTTCTATCCCGGGACTAGCGGTGATACGCAGTATTTT
V gene: TRBV4-1; clone size: few; J gene: TRBJ2-5; D gene: TRBD2; CDR3 protein: CASSASGGGWGETQYF; CDR3 DNA: TGCGCCAGCAGCGCCTCAGGCGGGGGGTGGGGAGAGACCCAGTACTTC
V gene: TRBV7-2; clone size: NA; J gene: TRBJ2-3; D gene: TRBD2; CDR3 protein: CASSLGRLAGGTDTQYF; CDR3 DNA: TGTGCCAGCAGCTTAGGTCGTCTAGCGGGGGGCACAGATACGCAGTATTTT
V gene: TRBV3-2; clone size: few; J gene: TRBJ1-5; D gene: NA; CDR3 protein: CASSQRDRQNQPQHF; CDR3 DNA: TGTGCCAGCAGCCAGAGGGACAGGCAGAATCAGCCCCAGCATTTT
V gene: TRBV5-4; clone size: few; J gene: TRBJ2-3; D gene: NA; CDR3 protein: CASSFGGTGTDTQYF; CDR3 DNA: TGTGCCAGCAGCTTCGGTGGTACAGGCACAGATACGCAGTATTTT